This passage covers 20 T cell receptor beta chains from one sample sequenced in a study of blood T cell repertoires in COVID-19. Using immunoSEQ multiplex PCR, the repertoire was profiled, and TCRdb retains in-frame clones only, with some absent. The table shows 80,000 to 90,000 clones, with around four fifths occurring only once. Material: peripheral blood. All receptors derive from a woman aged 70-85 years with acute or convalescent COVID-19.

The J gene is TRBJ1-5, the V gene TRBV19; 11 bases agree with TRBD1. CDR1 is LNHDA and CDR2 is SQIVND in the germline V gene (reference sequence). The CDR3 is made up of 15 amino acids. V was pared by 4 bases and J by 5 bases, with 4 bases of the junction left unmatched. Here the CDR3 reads CASSRGQGVDQPQHF. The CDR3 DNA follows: TGTGCCAGTAGTAGGGGACAGGGGGTTGATCAGCCCCAGCATTTT.

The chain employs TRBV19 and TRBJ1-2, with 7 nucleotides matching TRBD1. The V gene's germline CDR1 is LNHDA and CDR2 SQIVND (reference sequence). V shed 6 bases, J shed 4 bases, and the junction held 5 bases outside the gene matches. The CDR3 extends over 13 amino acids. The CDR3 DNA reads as TGTGCCAGTAGATCCGGGACAGCCTATGGCTACACCTTC. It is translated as CASRSGTAYGYTF.

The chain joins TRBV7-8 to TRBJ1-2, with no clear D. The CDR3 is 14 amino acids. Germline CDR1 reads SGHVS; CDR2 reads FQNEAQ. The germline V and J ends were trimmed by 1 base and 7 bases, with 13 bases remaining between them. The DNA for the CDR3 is TGTGCCAGCAGCTTAGGAGGAGGGTCCGGTGGCTACACCTTC. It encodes CASSLGGGSGGYTF.

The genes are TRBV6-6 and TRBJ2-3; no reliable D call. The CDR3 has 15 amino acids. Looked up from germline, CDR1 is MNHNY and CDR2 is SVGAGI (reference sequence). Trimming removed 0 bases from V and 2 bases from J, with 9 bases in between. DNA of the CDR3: TGTGCCAGCAGTTACTCCTCCAGGTCCACAGATACGCAGTATTTT. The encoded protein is CASSYSSRSTDTQYF.

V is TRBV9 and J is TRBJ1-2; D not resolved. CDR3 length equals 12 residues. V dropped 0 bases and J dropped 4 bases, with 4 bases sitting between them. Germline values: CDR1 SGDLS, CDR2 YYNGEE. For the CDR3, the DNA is TGTGCCAGCAGCGTAGACAGCTATGGCTACACCTTC. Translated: CASSVDSYGYTF. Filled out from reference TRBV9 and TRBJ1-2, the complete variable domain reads DSGVTQTPKHLITATGQRVTLRCSPRSGDLSVYWYQQSLDQGLQFLIQYYNGEERAKGNILERFSAQQFPDLHSELNLSSLELGDSALYFCASSVDSYGYTFGSGTRLTVV.

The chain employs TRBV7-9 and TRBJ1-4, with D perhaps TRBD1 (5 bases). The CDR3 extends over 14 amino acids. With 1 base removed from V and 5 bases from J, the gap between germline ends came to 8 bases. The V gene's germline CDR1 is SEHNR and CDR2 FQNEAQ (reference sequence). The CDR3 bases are TGTGCCAGCAGCTTAGGGGGCCCAAATGAAAAACTGTTTTTT. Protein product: CASSLGGPNEKLFF.

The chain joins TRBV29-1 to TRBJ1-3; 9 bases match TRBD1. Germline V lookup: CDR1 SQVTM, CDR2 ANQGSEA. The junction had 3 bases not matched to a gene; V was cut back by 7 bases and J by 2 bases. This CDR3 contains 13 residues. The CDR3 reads CSGGDRAGNTIYF. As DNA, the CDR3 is TGCAGCGGGGGGGACAGGGCTGGAAACACCATATATTTT.

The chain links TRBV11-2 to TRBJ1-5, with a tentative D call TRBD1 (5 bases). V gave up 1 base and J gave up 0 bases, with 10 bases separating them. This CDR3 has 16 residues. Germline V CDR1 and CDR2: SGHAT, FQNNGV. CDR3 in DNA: TGTGCCAGCAGCTTAGGCCAGGGTATTAGCAATCAGCCCCAGCATTTT. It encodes CASSLGQGISNQPQHF.

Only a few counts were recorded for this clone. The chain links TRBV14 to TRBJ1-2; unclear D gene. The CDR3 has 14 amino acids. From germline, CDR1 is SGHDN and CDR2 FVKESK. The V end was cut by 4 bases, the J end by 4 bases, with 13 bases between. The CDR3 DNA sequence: TGTGCCAGCAGCCCCGGGGTCGATATCTATGGCTACACCTTC. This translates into CASSPGVDIYGYTF.

The CDR3 bases are TGCGCCAGCAGCAAGGGACAGGCCCCCCAAGAGACCCAGTACTTC. It translates to CASSKGQAPQETQYF. The chain combines TRBV5-1 with TRBJ2-5; TRBD1 matches at 8 bases. This CDR3 has 15 residues. Germline lookup yields CDR1 SGHRS and CDR2 YFSETQ. The V gene end was trimmed by 4 bases and the J gene end by 1 base; junction bases not matched to a gene: 6.

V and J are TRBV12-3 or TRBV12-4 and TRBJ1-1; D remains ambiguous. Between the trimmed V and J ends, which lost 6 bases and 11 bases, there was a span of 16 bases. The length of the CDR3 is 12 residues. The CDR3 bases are TGTGCCAGCAGCACCCCCCCGGGTTTGGCTTTCTTT. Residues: CASSTPPGLAFF.

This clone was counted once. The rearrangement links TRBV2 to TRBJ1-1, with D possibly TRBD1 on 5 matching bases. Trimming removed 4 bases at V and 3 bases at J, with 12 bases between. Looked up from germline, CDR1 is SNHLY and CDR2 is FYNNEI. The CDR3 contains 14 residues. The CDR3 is CASSAWGTDTEAFF. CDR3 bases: TGTGCCAGCAGTGCTTGGGGCACAGACACTGAAGCTTTCTTT.

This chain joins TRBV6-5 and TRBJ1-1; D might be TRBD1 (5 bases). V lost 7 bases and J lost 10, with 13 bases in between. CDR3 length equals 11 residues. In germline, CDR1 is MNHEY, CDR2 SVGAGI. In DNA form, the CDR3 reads TGTGCCAGCACCCCTGGGGGGAGAGCTTTCTTT. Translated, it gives CASTPGGRAFF.

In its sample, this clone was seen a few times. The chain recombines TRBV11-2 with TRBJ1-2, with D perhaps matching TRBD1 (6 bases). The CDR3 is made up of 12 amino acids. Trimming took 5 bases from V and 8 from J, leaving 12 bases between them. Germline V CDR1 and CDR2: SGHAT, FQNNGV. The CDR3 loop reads CASSPNRDGYTF. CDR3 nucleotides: TGTGCCAGCAGCCCCAACAGGGACGGCTACACCTTC.

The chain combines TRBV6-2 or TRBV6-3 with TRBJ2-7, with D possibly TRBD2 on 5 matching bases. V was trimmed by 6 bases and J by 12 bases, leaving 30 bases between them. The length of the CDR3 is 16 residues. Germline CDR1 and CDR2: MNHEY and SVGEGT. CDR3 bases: TGTGCCAGCAGATACCGACCGGGAATCGCCCGTCTTGATCGGTACTTC. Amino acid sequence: CASRYRPGIARLDRYF.

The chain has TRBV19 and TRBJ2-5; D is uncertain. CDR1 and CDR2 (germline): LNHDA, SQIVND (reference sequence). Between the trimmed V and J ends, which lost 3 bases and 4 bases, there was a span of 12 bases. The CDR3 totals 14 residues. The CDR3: CASSMGTVGETQYF. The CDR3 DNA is TGTGCCAGTAGTATGGGCACGGTGGGAGAGACCCAGTACTTC.

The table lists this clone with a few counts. The CDR3 DNA sequence: TGTGCCAGCAGCTTTACCTACGAACTTAACTATGGCTACACCTTC. It yields the protein CASSFTYELNYGYTF. The chain combines TRBV7-9 with TRBJ1-2; D unclear. The CDR3 has 15 amino acids. Trimming removed 3 bases at V and 1 base at J, with 12 bases between. CDR1 is SEHNR and CDR2 is FQNEAQ in the germline V gene (reference sequence).

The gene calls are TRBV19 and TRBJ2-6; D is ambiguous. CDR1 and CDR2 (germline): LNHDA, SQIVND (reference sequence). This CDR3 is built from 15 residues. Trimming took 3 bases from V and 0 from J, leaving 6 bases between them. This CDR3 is CASSIQISGANVLTF. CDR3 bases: TGTGCCAGTAGTATCCAGATCTCTGGGGCCAACGTCCTGACTTTC.

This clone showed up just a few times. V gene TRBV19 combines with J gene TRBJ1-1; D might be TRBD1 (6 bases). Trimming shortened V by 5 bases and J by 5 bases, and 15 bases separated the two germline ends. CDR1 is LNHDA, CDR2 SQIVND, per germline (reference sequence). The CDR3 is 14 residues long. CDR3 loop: CASSPRQDSTEAFF. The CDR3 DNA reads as TGTGCCAGTAGTCCACGACAGGACAGTACTGAAGCTTTCTTT.

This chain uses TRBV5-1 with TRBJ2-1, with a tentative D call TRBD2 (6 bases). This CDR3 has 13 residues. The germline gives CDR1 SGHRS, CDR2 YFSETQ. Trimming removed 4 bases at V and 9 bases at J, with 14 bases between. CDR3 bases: TGCGCCAGCAGCGTCAAAACGGGGGTTGAGCAGTTCTTC. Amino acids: CASSVKTGVEQFF.